Presented here are 3 T cell receptor beta chains from one specimen sequenced in a study of blood T cell repertoires in COVID-19. Some clones are missing from TCRdb's copy, which holds only in-frame ones; the method was immunoSEQ multiplex PCR. The table lists 350,000 to 550,000 clones, 70% to 90% of them singletons, with just under 2% in the top ten. Specimen: PBMCs or T cells enriched from blood (not recorded which). All receptors come from a woman aged 18-29 years with acute COVID-19.

In DNA, the CDR3 is TGCGCCAGCAGCTTTGAGGGGAGGACAGATACGCAGTATTTT. Translation gives CASSFEGRTDTQYF. The gene calls are TRBV5-1 and TRBJ2-3; a possible D gene is TRBD2 (6 bases). Trimming pared 2 bases from V and 3 bases from J, leaving 10 bases between. The CDR3 totals 14 residues. In germline, CDR1 is SGHRS, CDR2 YFSETQ.

J is TRBJ2-5 and V is TRBV5-1; a possible D gene is TRBD2 (5 bases). With 2 bases removed from V and 3 bases from J, the gap between germline ends came to 11 bases. Germline V gene sequence: CDR1 SGHRS, CDR2 YFSETQ. The CDR3 consists of 14 residues. The CDR3 sequence: CASSFGGPEETQYF. Here the CDR3 DNA reads TGCGCCAGCAGCTTTGGCGGGCCGGAAGAGACCCAGTACTTC.

This clone was found a few times. The rearrangement joins TRBV9 to TRBJ2-7; D is undetermined. This CDR3 is 14 amino acids long. The V end was cut by 1 base, the J end by 3 bases, with 11 bases between. Looked up from germline, CDR1 is SGDLS and CDR2 is YYNGEE. The CDR3 is CASSVREHSYEQYF. Here the CDR3 DNA reads TGTGCCAGCAGCGTACGAGAACACAGCTACGAGCAGTACTTC.